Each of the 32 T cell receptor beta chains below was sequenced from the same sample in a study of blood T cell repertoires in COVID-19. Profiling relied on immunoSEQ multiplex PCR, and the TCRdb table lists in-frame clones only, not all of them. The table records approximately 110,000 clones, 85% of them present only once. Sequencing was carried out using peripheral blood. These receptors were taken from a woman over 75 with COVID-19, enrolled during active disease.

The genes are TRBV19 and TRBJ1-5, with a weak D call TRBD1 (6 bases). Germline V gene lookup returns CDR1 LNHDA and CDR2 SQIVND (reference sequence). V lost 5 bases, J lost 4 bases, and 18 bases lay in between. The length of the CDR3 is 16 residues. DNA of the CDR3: TGTGCCAGTAGTCCGATACAGGGCACCTTTAATCAGCCCCAGCATTTT. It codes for CASSPIQGTFNQPQHF.

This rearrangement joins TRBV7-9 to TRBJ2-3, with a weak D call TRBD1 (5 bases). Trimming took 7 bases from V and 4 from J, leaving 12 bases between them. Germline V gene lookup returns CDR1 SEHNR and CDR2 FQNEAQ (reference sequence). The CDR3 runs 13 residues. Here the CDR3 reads CASTDSGADTQYF. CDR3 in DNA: TGTGCCAGCACTGACAGTGGCGCAGATACGCAGTATTTT.

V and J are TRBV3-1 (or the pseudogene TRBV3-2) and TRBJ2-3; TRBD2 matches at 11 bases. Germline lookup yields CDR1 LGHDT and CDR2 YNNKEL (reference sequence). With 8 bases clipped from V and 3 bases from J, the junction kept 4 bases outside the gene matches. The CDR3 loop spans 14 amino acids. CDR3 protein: CASRLAGGTDTQYF. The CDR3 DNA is TGTGCCAGCCGGCTAGCGGGAGGAACAGATACGCAGTATTTT.

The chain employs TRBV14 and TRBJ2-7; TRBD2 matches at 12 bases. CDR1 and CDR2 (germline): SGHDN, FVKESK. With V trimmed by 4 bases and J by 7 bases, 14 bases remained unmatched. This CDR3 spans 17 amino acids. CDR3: CASSPYLAGGPLGEQYF. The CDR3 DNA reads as TGTGCCAGCAGCCCTTATCTAGCGGGAGGGCCCCTCGGAGAGCAGTACTTC.

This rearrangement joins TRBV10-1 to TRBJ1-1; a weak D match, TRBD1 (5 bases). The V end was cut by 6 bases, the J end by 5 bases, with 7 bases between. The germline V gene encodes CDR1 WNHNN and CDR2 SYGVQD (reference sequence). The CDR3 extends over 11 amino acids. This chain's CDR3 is CASSRVTEAFF. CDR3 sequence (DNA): TGCGCCAGCAGCAGGGTAACTGAAGCTTTCTTT.

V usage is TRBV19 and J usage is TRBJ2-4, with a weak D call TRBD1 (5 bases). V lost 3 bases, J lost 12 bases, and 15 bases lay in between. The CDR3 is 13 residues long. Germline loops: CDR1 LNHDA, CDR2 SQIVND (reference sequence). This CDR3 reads CASSMTAQKGQYF. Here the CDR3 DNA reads TGTGCCAGTAGTATGACAGCCCAAAAGGGTCAGTACTTC.

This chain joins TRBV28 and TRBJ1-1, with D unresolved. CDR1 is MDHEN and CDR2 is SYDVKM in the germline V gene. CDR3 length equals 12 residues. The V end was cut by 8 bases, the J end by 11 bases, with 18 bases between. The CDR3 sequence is CASGLPDREAFF. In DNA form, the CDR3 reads TGTGCCAGCGGGTTGCCGGACCGGGAGGCTTTCTTT. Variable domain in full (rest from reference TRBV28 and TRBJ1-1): DVKVTQSSRYLVKRTGEKVFLECVQDMDHENMFWYRQDPGLGLRLIYFSYDVKMKEKGDIPEGYSVSREKKERFSLILESASTNQTSMYLCASGLPDREAFFGQGTRLTVV.

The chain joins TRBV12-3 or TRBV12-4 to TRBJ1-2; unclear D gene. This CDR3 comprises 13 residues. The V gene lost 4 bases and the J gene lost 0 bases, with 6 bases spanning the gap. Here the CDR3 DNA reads TGTGCCAGCAGTTCGGGTCCTAACTATGGCTACACCTTC. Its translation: CASSSGPNYGYTF.

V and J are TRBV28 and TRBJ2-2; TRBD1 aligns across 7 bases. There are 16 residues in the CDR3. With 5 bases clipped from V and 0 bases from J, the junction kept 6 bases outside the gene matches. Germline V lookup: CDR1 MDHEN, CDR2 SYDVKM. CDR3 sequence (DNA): TGTGCCAGCAGTGAATCCGGGACAGCGAACACCGGGGAGCTGTTTTTT. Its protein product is CASSESGTANTGELFF. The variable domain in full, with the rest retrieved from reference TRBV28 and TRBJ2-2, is DVKVTQSSRYLVKRTGEKVFLECVQDMDHENMFWYRQDPGLGLRLIYFSYDVKMKEKGDIPEGYSVSREKKERFSLILESASTNQTSMYLCASSESGTANTGELFFGEGSRLTVL.

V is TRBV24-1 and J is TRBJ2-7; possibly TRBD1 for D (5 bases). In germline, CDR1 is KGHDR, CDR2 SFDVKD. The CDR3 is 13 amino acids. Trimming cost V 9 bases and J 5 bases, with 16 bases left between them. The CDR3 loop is CATSTSTGHEQYF. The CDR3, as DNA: TGTGCCACCTCGACTTCTACAGGCCACGAGCAGTACTTC.

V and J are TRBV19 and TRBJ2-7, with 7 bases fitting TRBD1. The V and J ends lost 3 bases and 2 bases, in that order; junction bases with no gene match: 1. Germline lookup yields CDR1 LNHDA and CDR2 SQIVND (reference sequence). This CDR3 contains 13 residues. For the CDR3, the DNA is TGTGCCAGTAGTATGGGACAGCCCTACGAGCAGTACTTC. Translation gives CASSMGQPYEQYF.

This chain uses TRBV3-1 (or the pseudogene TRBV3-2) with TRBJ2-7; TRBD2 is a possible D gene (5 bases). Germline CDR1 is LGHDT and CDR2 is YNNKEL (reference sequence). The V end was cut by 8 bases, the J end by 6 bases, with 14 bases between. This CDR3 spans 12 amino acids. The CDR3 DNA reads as TGTGCCAGCGGATTTAGGAGGAGCGAGCAGTACTTC. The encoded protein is CASGFRRSEQYF.

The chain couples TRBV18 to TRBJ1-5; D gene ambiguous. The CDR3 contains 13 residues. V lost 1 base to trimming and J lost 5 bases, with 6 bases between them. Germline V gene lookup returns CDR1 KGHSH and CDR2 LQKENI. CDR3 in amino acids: CASSPRGDQPQHF. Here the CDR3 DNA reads TGTGCCAGCTCACCACGAGGAGATCAGCCCCAGCATTTT.

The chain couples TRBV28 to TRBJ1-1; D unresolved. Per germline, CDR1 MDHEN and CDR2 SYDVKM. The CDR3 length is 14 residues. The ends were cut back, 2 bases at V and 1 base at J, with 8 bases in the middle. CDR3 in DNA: TGTGCCAGCAGTTTAGTCACTTCGAACACTGAAGCTTTCTTT. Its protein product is CASSLVTSNTEAFF. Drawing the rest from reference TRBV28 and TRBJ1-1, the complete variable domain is DVKVTQSSRYLVKRTGEKVFLECVQDMDHENMFWYRQDPGLGLRLIYFSYDVKMKEKGDIPEGYSVSREKKERFSLILESASTNQTSMYLCASSLVTSNTEAFFGQGTRLTVV.

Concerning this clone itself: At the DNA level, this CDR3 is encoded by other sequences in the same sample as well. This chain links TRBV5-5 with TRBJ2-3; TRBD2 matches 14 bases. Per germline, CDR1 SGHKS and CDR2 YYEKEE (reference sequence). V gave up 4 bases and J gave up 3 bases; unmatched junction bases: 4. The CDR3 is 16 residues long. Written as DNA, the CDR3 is TGTGCCAGCAGCCTGGGACTAGCGGGAGAGACAGATACGCAGTATTTT. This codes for CASSLGLAGETDTQYF.

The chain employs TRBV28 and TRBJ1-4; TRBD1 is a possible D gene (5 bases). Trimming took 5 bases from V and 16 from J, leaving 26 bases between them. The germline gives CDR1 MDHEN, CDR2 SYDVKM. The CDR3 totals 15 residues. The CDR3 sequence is CASSLARDGPRGGFF. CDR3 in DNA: TGTGCCAGCAGTCTCGCTCGGGACGGGCCGCGGGGGGGGTTTTTT.

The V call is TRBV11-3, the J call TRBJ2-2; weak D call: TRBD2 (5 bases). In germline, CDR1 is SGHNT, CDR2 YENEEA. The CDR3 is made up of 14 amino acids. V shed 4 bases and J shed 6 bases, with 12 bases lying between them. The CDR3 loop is CASSSSSYPGELFF. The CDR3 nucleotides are TGTGCCAGCAGCTCTTCTAGCTACCCCGGGGAGCTGTTTTTT.

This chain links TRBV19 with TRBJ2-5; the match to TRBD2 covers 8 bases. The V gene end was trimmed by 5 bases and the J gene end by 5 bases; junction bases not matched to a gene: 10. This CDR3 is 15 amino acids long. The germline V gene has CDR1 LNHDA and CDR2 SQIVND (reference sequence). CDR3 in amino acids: CASSPTGTRGETQYF. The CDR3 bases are TGTGCCAGTAGTCCTACCGGGACTAGAGGGGAGACCCAGTACTTC.

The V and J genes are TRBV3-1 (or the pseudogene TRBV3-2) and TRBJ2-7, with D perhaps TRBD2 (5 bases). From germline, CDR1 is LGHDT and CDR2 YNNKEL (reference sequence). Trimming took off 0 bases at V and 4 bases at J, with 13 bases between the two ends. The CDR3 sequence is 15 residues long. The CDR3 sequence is CASSQERLALYEQYF. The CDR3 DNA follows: TGTGCCAGCAGCCAAGAACGGCTAGCCCTATACGAGCAGTACTTC.

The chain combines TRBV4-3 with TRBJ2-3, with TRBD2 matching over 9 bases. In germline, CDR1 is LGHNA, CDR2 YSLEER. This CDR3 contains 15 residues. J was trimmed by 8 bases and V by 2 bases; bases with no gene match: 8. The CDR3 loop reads CASSQTGTSRGTQYF. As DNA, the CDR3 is TGCGCCAGCAGCCAAACTGGGACTAGCCGGGGTACGCAGTATTTT.

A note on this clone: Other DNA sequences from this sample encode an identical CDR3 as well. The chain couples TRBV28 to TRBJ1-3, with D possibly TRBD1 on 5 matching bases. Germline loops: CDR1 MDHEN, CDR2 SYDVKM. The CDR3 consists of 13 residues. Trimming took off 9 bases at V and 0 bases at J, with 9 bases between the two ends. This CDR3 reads CASRQGSGNTIYF. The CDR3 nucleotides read TGTGCCAGTCGGCAGGGCTCTGGAAACACCATATATTTT.

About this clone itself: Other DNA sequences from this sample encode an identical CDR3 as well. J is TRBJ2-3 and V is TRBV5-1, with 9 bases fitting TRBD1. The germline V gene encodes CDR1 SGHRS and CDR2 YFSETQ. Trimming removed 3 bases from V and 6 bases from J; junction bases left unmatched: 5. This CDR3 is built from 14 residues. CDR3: CASSSGQGGDTQYF. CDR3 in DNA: TGCGCCAGCAGCTCGGGACAGGGAGGCGATACGCAGTATTTT.

CDR3 sequence (DNA): TGTGCCAGCAGTACCCCCTTGCGGACAGGGCCCTATAATTCACCCCTCCACTTT. Translated, it gives CASSTPLRTGPYNSPLHF. The gene calls are TRBV28 and TRBJ1-6, with 8 bases fitting TRBD1. The V gene's germline CDR1 is MDHEN and CDR2 SYDVKM. This CDR3 is 18 amino acids long. V lost 5 bases, J lost 2 bases, and 11 bases stayed unmatched.

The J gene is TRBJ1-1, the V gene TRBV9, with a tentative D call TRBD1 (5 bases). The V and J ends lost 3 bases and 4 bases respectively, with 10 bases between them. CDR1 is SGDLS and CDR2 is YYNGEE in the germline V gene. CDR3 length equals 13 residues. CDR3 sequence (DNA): TGTGCCAGCAGCGCCAGGGTTGGCACTGAAGCTTTCTTT. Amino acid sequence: CASSARVGTEAFF.

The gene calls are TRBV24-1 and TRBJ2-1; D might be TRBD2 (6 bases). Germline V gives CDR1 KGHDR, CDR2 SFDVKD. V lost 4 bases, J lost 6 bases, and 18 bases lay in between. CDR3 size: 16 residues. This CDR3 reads CATSDSRVGRSNEQFF. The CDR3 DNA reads TGTGCCACCAGTGACTCTCGGGTTGGGAGGAGCAATGAGCAGTTCTTC.

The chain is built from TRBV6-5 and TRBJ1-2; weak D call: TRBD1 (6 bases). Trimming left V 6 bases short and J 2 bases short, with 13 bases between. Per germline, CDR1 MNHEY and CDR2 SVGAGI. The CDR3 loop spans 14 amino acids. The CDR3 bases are TGTGCCAGCAGCAGGGGTCACACCAACTATGGCTACACCTTC. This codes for CASSRGHTNYGYTF.

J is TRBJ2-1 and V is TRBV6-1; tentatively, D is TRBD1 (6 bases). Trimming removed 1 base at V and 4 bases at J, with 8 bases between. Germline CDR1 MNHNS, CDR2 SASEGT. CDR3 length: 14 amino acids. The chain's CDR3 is CASSEVGQYNEQFF. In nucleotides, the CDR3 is TGTGCCAGCAGTGAAGTCGGACAGTACAATGAGCAGTTCTTC.

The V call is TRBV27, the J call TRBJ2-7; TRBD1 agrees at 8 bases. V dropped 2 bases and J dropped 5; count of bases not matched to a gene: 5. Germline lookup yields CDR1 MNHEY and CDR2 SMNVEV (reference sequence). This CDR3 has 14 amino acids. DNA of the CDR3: TGTGCCAGCAGTTTAAGACAGGGGAGACACGAGCAGTACTTC. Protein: CASSLRQGRHEQYF.

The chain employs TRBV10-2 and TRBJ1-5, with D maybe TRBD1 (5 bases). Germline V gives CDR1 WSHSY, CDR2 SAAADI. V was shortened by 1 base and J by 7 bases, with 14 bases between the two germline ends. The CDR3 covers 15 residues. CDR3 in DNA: TGCGCCAGCAGTGAGTTCGCGGCAGGGAAGCAGCCCCAGCATTTT. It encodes CASSEFAAGKQPQHF.

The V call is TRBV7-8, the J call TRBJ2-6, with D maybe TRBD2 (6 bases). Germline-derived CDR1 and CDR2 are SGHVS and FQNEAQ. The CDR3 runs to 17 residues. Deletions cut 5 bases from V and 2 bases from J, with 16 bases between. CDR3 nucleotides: TGTGCCAGCAGCACAAGTACGGGGGTACCTGGGGCCAACGTCCTGACTTTC. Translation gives CASSTSTGVPGANVLTF. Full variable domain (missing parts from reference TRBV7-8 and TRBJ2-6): GAGVSQSPRYKVAKRGQDVALRCDPISGHVSLFWYQQALGQGPEFLTYFQNEAQLDKSGLPSDRFFAERPEGSVSTLKIQRTQQEDSAVYLCASSTSTGVPGANVLTFGAGSRLTVL.

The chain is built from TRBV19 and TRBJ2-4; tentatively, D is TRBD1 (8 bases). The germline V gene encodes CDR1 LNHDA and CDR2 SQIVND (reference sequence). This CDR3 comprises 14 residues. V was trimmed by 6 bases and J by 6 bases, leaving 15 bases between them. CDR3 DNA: TGTGCCAGTAGACCACAGGGGGAGGGAAACATTCAGTACTTC. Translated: CASRPQGEGNIQYF.

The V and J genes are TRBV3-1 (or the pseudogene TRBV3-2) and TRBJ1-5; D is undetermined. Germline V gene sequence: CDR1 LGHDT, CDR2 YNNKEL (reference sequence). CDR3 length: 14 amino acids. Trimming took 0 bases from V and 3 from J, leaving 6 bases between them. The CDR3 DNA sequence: TGTGCCAGCAGCCAAGATACTACCAATCAGCCCCAGCATTTT. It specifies CASSQDTTNQPQHF.